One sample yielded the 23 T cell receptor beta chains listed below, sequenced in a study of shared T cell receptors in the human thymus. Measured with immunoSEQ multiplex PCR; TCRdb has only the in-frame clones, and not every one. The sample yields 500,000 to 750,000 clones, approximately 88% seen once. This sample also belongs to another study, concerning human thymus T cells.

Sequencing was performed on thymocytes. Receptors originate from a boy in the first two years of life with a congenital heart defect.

CDR3 amino acids: CAWSDAGGAKNIQYF. CDR3 in DNA: TGTGCCTGGAGTGACGCGGGGGGAGCCAAAAACATTCAGTACTTC. The gene calls are TRBV30 and TRBJ2-4; 8 bases fit TRBD2. V lost 1 base, J lost 0 bases, and 2 bases stayed unmatched. The CDR3 totals 15 residues. Germline V gene data show CDR1 as GTSNPN and CDR2 as SVGIG (reference sequence).

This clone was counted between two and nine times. In nucleotides, the CDR3 is TGTGCCAGGAGAAGGCGGGAGGGGGCCGGCGAGCAGTACTTC. It specifies CARRRREGAGEQYF. V and J are TRBV6-4 and TRBJ2-7; 9 positions agree with TRBD2. After removal of 9 bases from V and 6 bases from J, the junction contained 12 bases not matched to a gene. CDR1 and CDR2 from the germline V gene are MRHNA and SNTAGT. This CDR3 is built from 14 residues.

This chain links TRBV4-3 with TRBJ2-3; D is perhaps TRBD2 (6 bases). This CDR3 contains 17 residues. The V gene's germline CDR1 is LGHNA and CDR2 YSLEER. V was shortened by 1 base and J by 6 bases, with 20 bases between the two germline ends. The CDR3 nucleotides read TGCGCCAGCAGCCAAGTTGAGGGGAGGCCCGGAGCGGATACGCAGTATTTT. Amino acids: CASSQVEGRPGADTQYF.

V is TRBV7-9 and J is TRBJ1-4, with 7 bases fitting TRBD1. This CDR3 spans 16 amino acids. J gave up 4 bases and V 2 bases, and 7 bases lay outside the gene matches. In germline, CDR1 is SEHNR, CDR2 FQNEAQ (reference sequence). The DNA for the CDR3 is TGTGCCAGCAGCTTATTCCCGACAGGGAGTAATGAAAAACTGTTTTTT. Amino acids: CASSLFPTGSNEKLFF.

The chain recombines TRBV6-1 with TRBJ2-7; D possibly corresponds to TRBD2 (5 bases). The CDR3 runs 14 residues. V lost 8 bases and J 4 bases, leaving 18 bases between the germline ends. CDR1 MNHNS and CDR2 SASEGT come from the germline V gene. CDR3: CASRPDGNLYEQYF. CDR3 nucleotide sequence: TGTGCCAGCCGCCCGGACGGGAACTTGTACGAGCAGTACTTC.

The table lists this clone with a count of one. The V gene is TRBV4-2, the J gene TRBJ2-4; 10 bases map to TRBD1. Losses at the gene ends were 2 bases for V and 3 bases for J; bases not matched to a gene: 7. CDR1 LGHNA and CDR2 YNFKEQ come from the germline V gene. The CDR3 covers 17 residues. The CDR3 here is CASSQFAGTGDKNIQYF. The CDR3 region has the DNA TGTGCCAGCAGCCAATTCGCAGGGACAGGGGACAAAAACATTCAGTACTTC.

The CDR3, as DNA: TGTGCCTCCCGAAAGGACAGGGGGCGCACAGATACGCAGTATTTT. It specifies CASRKDRGRTDTQYF. The chain joins TRBV27 to TRBJ2-3, with 11 bases fitting TRBD1. Germline CDR1 MNHEY, CDR2 SMNVEV (reference sequence). Trimming at V came to 11 bases and at J to 1 base, leaving 8 bases not matched to a gene. This CDR3 comprises 15 residues.

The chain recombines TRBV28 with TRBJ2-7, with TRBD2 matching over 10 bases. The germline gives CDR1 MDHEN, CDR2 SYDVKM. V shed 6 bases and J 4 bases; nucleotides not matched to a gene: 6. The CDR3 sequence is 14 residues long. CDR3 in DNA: TGTGCCAGCAGGCAGCGGGAGGGCCTGTACGAGCAGTACTTC. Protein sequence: CASRQREGLYEQYF.

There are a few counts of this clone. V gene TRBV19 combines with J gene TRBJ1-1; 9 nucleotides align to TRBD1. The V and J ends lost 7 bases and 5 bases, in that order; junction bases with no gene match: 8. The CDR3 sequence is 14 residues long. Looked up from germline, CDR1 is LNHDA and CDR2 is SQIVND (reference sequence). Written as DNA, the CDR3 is TGTGCCAGTAATCCCAGGACAGGGGCAACTGAAGCTTTCTTT. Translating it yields CASNPRTGATEAFF.

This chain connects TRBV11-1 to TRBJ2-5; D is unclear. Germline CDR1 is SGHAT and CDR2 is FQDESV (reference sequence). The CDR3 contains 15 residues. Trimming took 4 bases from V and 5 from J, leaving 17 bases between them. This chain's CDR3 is CASSSSAGRGETQYF. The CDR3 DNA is TGTGCCAGCAGCTCCTCCGCAGGCCGTGGGGAGACCCAGTACTTC.

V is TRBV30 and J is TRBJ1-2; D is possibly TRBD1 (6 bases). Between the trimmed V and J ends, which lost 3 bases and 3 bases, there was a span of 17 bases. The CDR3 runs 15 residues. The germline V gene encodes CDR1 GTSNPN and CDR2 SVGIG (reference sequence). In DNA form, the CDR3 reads TGTGCCTGGAGGAAGGGGGGGGCGGGCGACTATGGCTACACCTTC. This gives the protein CAWRKGGAGDYGYTF. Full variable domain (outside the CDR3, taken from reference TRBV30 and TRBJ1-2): SQTIHQWPATLVQPVGSPLSLECTVEGTSNPNLYWYRQAAGRGLQLLFYSVGIGQISSEVPQNLSASRPQDRQFILSSKKLLLSDSGFYLCAWRKGGAGDYGYTFGSGTRLTVV.

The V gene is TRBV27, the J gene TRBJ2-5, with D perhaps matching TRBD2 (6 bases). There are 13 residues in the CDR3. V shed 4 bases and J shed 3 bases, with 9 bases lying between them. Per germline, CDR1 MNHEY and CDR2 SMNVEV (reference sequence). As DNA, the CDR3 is TGTGCCAGCAGTTCCCGGGAGAAAGAGACCCAGTACTTC. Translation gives CASSSREKETQYF.

CDR3 amino acids: CASRIRRETSNQPQHF. The CDR3 DNA reads TGTGCCAGTAGAATTCGGAGAGAAACTAGCAATCAGCCCCAGCATTTT. The chain has TRBV28 and TRBJ1-5, with D hard to call. The V end was cut by 9 bases, the J end by 0 bases, with 18 bases between. The CDR3 is 16 amino acids. From germline, CDR1 is MDHEN and CDR2 SYDVKM.

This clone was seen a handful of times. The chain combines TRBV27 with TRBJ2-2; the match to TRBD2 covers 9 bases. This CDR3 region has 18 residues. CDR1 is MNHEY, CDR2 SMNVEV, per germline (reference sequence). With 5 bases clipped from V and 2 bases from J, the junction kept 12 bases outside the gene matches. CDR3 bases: TGTGCCAGCAGTGCCTCAGGTGGTAGCGGGAGTAACACCGGGGAGCTGTTTTTT. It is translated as CASSASGGSGSNTGELFF.

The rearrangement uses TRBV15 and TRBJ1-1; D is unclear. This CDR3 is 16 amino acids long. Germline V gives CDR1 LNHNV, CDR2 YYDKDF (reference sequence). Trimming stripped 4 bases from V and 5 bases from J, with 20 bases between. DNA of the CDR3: TGTGCCACCAGCACCGATCGGGCGGGTCTCGGAACTGAAGCTTTCTTT. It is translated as CATSTDRAGLGTEAFF.

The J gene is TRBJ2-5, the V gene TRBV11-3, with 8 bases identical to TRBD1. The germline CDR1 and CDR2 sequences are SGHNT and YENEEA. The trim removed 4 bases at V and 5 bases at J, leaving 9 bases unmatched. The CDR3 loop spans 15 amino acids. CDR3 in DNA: TGTGCCAGCAGCTCCCGAGGTCCAGGGGGCGAGACCCAGTACTTC. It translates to CASSSRGPGGETQYF.

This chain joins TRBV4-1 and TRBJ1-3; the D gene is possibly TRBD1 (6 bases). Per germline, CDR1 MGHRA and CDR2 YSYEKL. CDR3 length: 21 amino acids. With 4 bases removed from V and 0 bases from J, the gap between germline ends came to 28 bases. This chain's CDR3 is CASSLQVPPSDRTLSGNTIYF. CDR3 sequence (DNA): TGCGCCAGCAGCCTACAAGTCCCCCCCAGTGACAGGACCCTCTCTGGAAACACCATATATTTT.

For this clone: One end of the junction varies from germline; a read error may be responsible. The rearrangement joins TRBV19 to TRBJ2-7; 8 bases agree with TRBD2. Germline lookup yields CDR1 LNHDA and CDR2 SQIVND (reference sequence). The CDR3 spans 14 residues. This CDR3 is CTSRRPRGGNEQYF. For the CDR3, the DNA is TGTACCAGTAGGCGACCCCGGGGGGGGAACGAGCAGTACTTC.

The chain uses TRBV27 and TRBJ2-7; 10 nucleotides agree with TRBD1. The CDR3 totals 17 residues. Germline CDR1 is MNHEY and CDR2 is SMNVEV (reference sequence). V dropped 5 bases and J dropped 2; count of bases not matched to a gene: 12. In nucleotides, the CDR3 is TGTGCCAGCAGTCCTCGACAGGGGGCGGGGGAGACCTACGAGCAGTACTTC. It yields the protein CASSPRQGAGETYEQYF.

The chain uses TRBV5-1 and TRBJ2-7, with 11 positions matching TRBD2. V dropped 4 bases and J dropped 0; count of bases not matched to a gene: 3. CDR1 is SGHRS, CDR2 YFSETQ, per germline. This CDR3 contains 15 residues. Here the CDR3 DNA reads TGCGCCAGCAGCCCTGGACTAGCGGGCTCCTACGAGCAGTACTTC. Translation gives CASSPGLAGSYEQYF.

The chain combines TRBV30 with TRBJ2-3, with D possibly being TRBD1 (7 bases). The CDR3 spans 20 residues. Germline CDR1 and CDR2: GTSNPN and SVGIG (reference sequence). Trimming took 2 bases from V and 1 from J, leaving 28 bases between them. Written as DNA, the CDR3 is TGTGCCTGGAGTCCTAAAGGGGGCGGGACCCCCCAGTGGGGCACAGATACGCAGTATTTT. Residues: CAWSPKGGGTPQWGTDTQYF.

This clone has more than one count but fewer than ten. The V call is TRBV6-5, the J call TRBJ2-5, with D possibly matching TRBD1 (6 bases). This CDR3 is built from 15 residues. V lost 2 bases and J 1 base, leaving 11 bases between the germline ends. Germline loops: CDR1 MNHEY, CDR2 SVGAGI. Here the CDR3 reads CASSYRGTSQETQYF. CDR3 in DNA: TGTGCCAGCAGTTACAGGGGGACATCCCAAGAGACCCAGTACTTC.

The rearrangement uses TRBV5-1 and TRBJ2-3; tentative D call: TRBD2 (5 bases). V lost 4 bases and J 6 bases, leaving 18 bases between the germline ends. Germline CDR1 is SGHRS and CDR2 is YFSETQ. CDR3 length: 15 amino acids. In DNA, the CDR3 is TGCGCCAGCAGCCTAGCCTTTGGAGGACCGGATACGCAGTATTTT. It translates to CASSLAFGGPDTQYF.